The 28 T cell receptor beta chains below come from one sample, sequenced in a study of blood T cell repertoires in COVID-19. Repertoires were generated with immunoSEQ multiplex PCR, while TCRdb's copy carries only in-frame clones and drops some. The sample consists of around 55,000 clones, roughly 90% of them appearing once. Material for sequencing was peripheral blood. Receptors originate from a man aged 35 to 55 with COVID-19, enrolled during active disease.

The rearrangement links TRBV18 to TRBJ2-1; the D gene is possibly TRBD1 (6 bases). V was pared by 3 bases and J by 5 bases, with 17 bases between. This CDR3 comprises 16 residues. The germline V gene has CDR1 KGHSH and CDR2 LQKENI. The CDR3 DNA reads as TGTGCCAGCTCACCGAGGTCGTCAGGGGCCAACAATGAGCAGTTCTTC. Its translation: CASSPRSSGANNEQFF.

This rearrangement joins TRBV3-1 (or the pseudogene TRBV3-2) to TRBJ2-5; D remains unclear. The CDR3 spans 20 residues. Trimming removed 3 bases at V and 5 bases at J, with 31 bases between. Germline CDR1 and CDR2: LGHDT and YNNKEL (reference sequence). CDR3 loop: CASSQPSPHPTPSWRETQYF. CDR3 DNA: TGTGCCAGCAGCCAGCCGTCACCTCACCCTACACCCTCCTGGCGGGAGACCCAGTACTTC.

This clone was counted between two and nine times. This chain links TRBV4-1 with TRBJ2-7; possibly TRBD2 for D (5 bases). The CDR3 has 16 residues. The germline V and J ends were trimmed by 3 bases and 1 base, with 16 bases remaining between them. Per germline, CDR1 MGHRA and CDR2 YSYEKL. In DNA form, the CDR3 reads TGCGCCAGCAGCCACCATCTGTTCGGGGATTCCTACGAGCAGTACTTC. Its protein product is CASSHHLFGDSYEQYF.

This clone was detected only once. The genes are TRBV19 and TRBJ1-5; D remains unclear. There are 14 residues in the CDR3. Trimming took 2 bases from V and 0 from J, leaving 5 bases between them. Germline values: CDR1 LNHDA, CDR2 SQIVND (reference sequence). CDR3 sequence (DNA): TGTGCCAGTAGTATAACAGTTAGCAATCAGCCCCAGCATTTT. As protein: CASSITVSNQPQHF.

This clone has only a few counts. The chain recombines TRBV4-1 with TRBJ2-5, with TRBD1 identical over 11 bases. The V and J ends lost 2 bases and 5 bases, in that order; junction bases with no gene match: 7. Germline CDR1 reads MGHRA; CDR2 reads YSYEKL. This CDR3 region has 16 residues. The CDR3 loop is CASSQSGQGARETQYF. DNA for the CDR3: TGCGCCAGCAGCCAAAGTGGACAGGGGGCCAGGGAGACCCAGTACTTC.

The chain is built from TRBV18 and TRBJ1-1; D is ambiguous. Trimming left V 6 bases short and J 6 bases short, with 17 bases between. The germline gives CDR1 KGHSH, CDR2 LQKENI. The CDR3 contains 14 residues. CDR3 sequence: CASSPGTSLSEAFF. Written as DNA, the CDR3 is TGTGCCAGCTCTCCGGGAACGTCCCTTTCTGAAGCTTTCTTT.

The chain links TRBV7-3 to TRBJ2-2, with 8 bases aligning to TRBD1. The CDR3 covers 14 residues. V lost 2 bases to trimming and J lost 9 bases; unmatched junction nucleotides: 5. Germline V gives CDR1 SGHTA, CDR2 FQGTGA. The DNA of the CDR3 is TGTGCCAGCAGCTTACCCGGACAGGGAAGGGAGCTGTTTTTT. Its protein product is CASSLPGQGRELFF.

This clone was detected a few times. The J gene is TRBJ1-5, the V gene TRBV18; 8 positions agree with TRBD1. V was pared by 1 base and J by 1 base, with 9 bases of the junction left unmatched. The CDR3 consists of 18 residues. CDR1 is KGHSH, CDR2 LQKENI, per germline. CDR3 amino acids: CASSPRERQGLSNQPQHF. CDR3 in DNA: TGTGCCAGCTCACCACGGGAGAGACAGGGGTTGAGCAATCAGCCCCAGCATTTT.

The chain couples TRBV7-9 to TRBJ2-5; TRBD2 matches 13 bases. The CDR3 loop spans 17 amino acids. After removal of 5 bases from V and 4 bases from J, the junction contained 10 bases not matched to a gene. Per the germline V gene, CDR1 is SEHNR and CDR2 is FQNEAQ (reference sequence). CDR3 sequence: CASSPKLGLAGAETQYF. CDR3 bases: TGTGCCAGCAGCCCAAAACTAGGACTAGCGGGAGCAGAGACCCAGTACTTC.

The chain uses TRBV2 and TRBJ1-3, with 11 positions matching TRBD1. Germline V lookup: CDR1 SNHLY, CDR2 FYNNEI. This CDR3 has 16 amino acids. Trimming removed 3 bases from V and 2 bases from J; junction bases left unmatched: 3. CDR3 sequence (DNA): TGTGCCAGCAGTGACCCGGGACAGGGGGCTGGAAACACCATATATTTT. Its translation: CASSDPGQGAGNTIYF.

Written as DNA, the CDR3 is TGTGCCAGCAGCTTAGATGCACTAGCCAAAAACATTCAGTACTTC. Translating it yields CASSLDALAKNIQYF. J is TRBJ2-4 and V is TRBV11-2, with D hard to call. This CDR3 has 15 amino acids. Trimming removed 0 bases at V and 0 bases at J, with 6 bases between. Germline loops: CDR1 SGHAT, CDR2 FQNNGV. The variable domain in full, completed from reference TRBV11-2 and TRBJ2-4, reads EAGVAQSPRYKIIEKRQSVAFWCNPISGHATLYWYQQILGQGPKLLIQFQNNGVVDDSQLPKDRFSAERLKGVDSTLKIQPAKLEDSAVYLCASSLDALAKNIQYFGAGTRLSVL.

The rearrangement joins TRBV6-6 to TRBJ1-5, with TRBD1 matching over 8 bases. The ends lost 4 bases at V and 0 bases at J; junction bases unmatched: 2. Germline V gene lookup returns CDR1 MNHNY and CDR2 SVGAGI (reference sequence). The CDR3 is 15 amino acids. CDR3 nucleotide sequence: TGTGCCAGCAGTTTTGGACAGGGTAGCAATCAGCCCCAGCATTTT. It is translated as CASSFGQGSNQPQHF.

The chain carries TRBV27 and TRBJ1-5, with D perhaps matching TRBD1 (6 bases). The CDR3 is 15 residues long. CDR1 is MNHEY and CDR2 is SMNVEV in the germline V gene (reference sequence). Deletions cut 6 bases from V and 3 bases from J, with 15 bases between. Here the CDR3 DNA reads TGTGCCAGCAGATTTGCGGGGGCGGCCAATCAGCCCCAGCATTTT. This translates into CASRFAGAANQPQHF.

V usage is TRBV7-9 and J usage is TRBJ1-4; possibly TRBD1 for D (5 bases). Trimming shortened V by 2 bases and J by 4 bases, and 17 bases separated the two germline ends. Germline V gene sequence: CDR1 SEHNR, CDR2 FQNEAQ (reference sequence). This CDR3 has 17 amino acids. The CDR3 coding sequence is TGTGCCAGCAGCTTAAAAGGGGCGAACCACTTTAATGAAAAACTGTTTTTT. As protein: CASSLKGANHFNEKLFF.

V is TRBV7-9 and J is TRBJ1-4, with 8 nucleotides matching TRBD1. This CDR3 comprises 14 residues. Looked up from germline, CDR1 is SEHNR and CDR2 is FQNEAQ (reference sequence). V lost 4 bases and J lost 7; bases outside the gene matches: 5. CDR3 DNA sequence: TGTGCCAGCAGCTCCCAGGGGGCGGGTGAAAAACTGTTTTTT. Its protein product is CASSSQGAGEKLFF.

This sequence joins TRBV10-3 and TRBJ2-7; D is ambiguous. Germline V gives CDR1 ENHRY, CDR2 SYGVKD. The CDR3 length is 13 residues. The germline V and J ends were trimmed by 7 bases and 3 bases, with 13 bases remaining between them. The CDR3 coding sequence is TGTGCCATCACCGACACCCCTTACTACGAGCAGTACTTC. Its protein product is CAITDTPYYEQYF.

This sequence joins TRBV25-1 and TRBJ2-2, with TRBD2 matching 7 bases. Germline values: CDR1 MGHDK, CDR2 SYGVNS. The length of the CDR3 is 13 residues. V lost 9 bases, J lost 6 bases, and 7 bases stayed unmatched. The CDR3 region has the DNA TGTGCCAGTCGCGGGACTAAGCCCGGGGAGCTGTTTTTT. Encoded protein: CASRGTKPGELFF.

The chain's CDR3 is CASSQGGGEQFF. CDR3 sequence (DNA): TGTGCCAGCAGCCAAGGGGGGGGTGAGCAGTTCTTC. The rearrangement links TRBV14 to TRBJ2-1, with 7 bases fitting TRBD2. The CDR3 is 12 residues long. Germline V gene sequence: CDR1 SGHDN, CDR2 FVKESK. V lost 1 base, J lost 9 bases, and 0 bases stayed unmatched.

This sequence joins TRBV10-3 and TRBJ1-3; maybe TRBD1 (6 bases). CDR1 and CDR2 (germline): ENHRY, SYGVKD. The CDR3 extends over 15 amino acids. Trimming shortened V by 6 bases and J by 0 bases, and 12 bases separated the two germline ends. This chain's CDR3 is CAIRGHLSSGNTIYF. Written as DNA, the CDR3 is TGTGCCATCAGGGGACACCTGTCCTCTGGAAACACCATATATTTT.

This clone was observed once. The chain employs TRBV19 and TRBJ1-6, with D possibly matching TRBD1 (5 bases). V lost 4 bases, J lost 6 bases, and 13 bases lay in between. Per the germline V gene, CDR1 is LNHDA and CDR2 is SQIVND (reference sequence). The CDR3 covers 15 residues. The CDR3 coding sequence is TGTGCCAGTAGTACCTACACAGACAGTAATTCACCCCTCCACTTT. Residues: CASSTYTDSNSPLHF.

The V gene is TRBV19, the J gene TRBJ2-1; 9 bases match TRBD1. Looked up from germline, CDR1 is LNHDA and CDR2 is SQIVND (reference sequence). The CDR3 has 12 residues. V shed 4 bases and J 9 bases; nucleotides not matched to a gene: 1. CDR3 nucleotide sequence: TGTGCCAGTAGTAGACAGGGGGGTGAGCAGTTCTTC. Protein sequence: CASSRQGGEQFF.

This clone occurred once. The chain couples TRBV11-2 to TRBJ1-6; 9 positions match TRBD1. With V trimmed by 5 bases and J by 7 bases, 6 bases remained unmatched. CDR3 size: 15 residues. Germline-derived CDR1 and CDR2 are SGHAT and FQNNGV. The CDR3 loop is CASSAGTGWNSPLHF. CDR3 DNA: TGTGCCAGCAGCGCAGGGACAGGGTGGAATTCACCCCTCCACTTT.

This clone was counted between two and nine times. J is TRBJ2-7 and V is TRBV3-1 (or the pseudogene TRBV3-2); TRBD1 agrees at 8 bases. Per the germline V gene, CDR1 is LGHDT and CDR2 is YNNKEL (reference sequence). This CDR3 has 14 residues. Trimming cost V 1 base and J 6 bases; bases outside gene matches: 5. CDR3 DNA sequence: TGTGCCAGCAGCCAAGGCCATACAGGGGGCGAGCAGTACTTC. Residues: CASSQGHTGGEQYF.

In nucleotides, the CDR3 is TGTGCCAGCAGTTACCTCACAGGGGAGGCCGAGACCCAGTACTTC. Its translation: CASSYLTGEAETQYF. This sequence joins TRBV6-6 and TRBJ2-5; D might be TRBD1 (7 bases). Germline-derived CDR1 and CDR2 are MNHNY and SVGAGI (reference sequence). The CDR3 extends over 15 amino acids. V was cut by 2 bases and J by 5 bases, with 15 bases left in between.

The chain has TRBV2 and TRBJ1-2; 7 positions agree with TRBD1. V was clipped by 3 bases and J by 5 bases; unmatched bases: 9. The CDR3 is made up of 15 amino acids. Germline V gives CDR1 SNHLY, CDR2 FYNNEI. CDR3 in DNA: TGTGCCAGCAGTGAGAACAGGGGCCTAGGGTATGGCTACACCTTC. It is translated as CASSENRGLGYGYTF. The whole variable domain, filled in from reference TRBV2 and TRBJ1-2, reads EPEVTQTPSHQVTQMGQEVILRCVPISNHLYFYWYRQILGQKVEFLVSFYNNEISEKSEIFDDQFSVERPDGSNFTLKIRSTKLEDSAMYFCASSENRGLGYGYTFGSGTRLTVV.

The genes are TRBV7-8 and TRBJ2-6; 8 bases map to TRBD2. The junction had 9 bases not matched to a gene; V was cut back by 5 bases and J by 0 bases. Germline V lookup: CDR1 SGHVS, CDR2 FQNEAQ. The CDR3 is made up of 18 amino acids. CDR3 amino acids: CASSLRLARSSGANVLTF. DNA of the CDR3: TGTGCCAGCAGCCTCCGACTAGCGCGGAGCTCTGGGGCCAACGTCCTGACTTTC.

The table lists this clone with a count of one. The genes are TRBV30 and TRBJ2-2; D possibly corresponds to TRBD1 (6 bases). Per the germline V gene, CDR1 is GTSNPN and CDR2 is SVGIG (reference sequence). Trimming cost V 2 bases and J 1 base, with 14 bases left between them. The CDR3 extends over 16 amino acids. CDR3 protein: CAWSSFGTLNTGELFF. The CDR3 DNA sequence: TGTGCCTGGAGTTCATTCGGGACATTGAACACCGGGGAGCTGTTTTTT.

This clone was counted only a few times. The CDR3 DNA is TGTGCCAGCACCCTCTACCCAGACAGGACATATACCTACGAGCAGTACTTC. It encodes CASTLYPDRTYTYEQYF. V usage is TRBV5-5 and J usage is TRBJ2-7; possible D gene TRBD1, 6 bases. The CDR3 loop spans 17 amino acids. Trimming removed 6 bases from V and 2 bases from J, with 24 bases in between. Germline values: CDR1 SGHKS, CDR2 YYEKEE (reference sequence).